The 3 T cell receptor beta chains listed next were all sequenced from one sample in a study of cytomegalovirus exposure and HLA in healthy donors. This PCR relied on a set of 60 Vbeta primers and 13 Jbeta primers. Assay: immunoSEQ multiplex PCR; the TCRdb copy retains only in-frame clones and omits some. The table has under 150,000 clones, less than 85% seen once. Sequenced: PBMCs. The receptors derive from a middle-aged man in good health and CMV-seropositive.

This chain links TRBV7-6 with TRBJ1-1; 8 nucleotides align to TRBD1. The germline gives CDR1 SGHVS, CDR2 FNYEAQ. Trimming removed 4 bases from V and 1 base from J; junction bases left unmatched: 5. The CDR3 length is 15 residues. CDR3 loop: CASSSRDRSNTEAFF. The CDR3 DNA follows: TGTGCCAGCAGCTCCCGGGACAGGTCGAACACTGAAGCTTTCTTT.

V and J are TRBV28 and TRBJ1-4; the D is unclear. Trimming left V 2 bases short and J 8 bases short, with 9 bases between. CDR1 is MDHEN, CDR2 SYDVKM, per germline. This CDR3 comprises 13 residues. The CDR3 bases are TGTGCCAGCAGTTTAGAAAGGAGGGAAAAACTGTTTTTT. Translated: CASSLERREKLFF.

The rearrangement links TRBV7-2 to TRBJ2-7, with 9 positions matching TRBD1. With 1 base clipped from V and 1 base from J, the junction kept 2 bases outside the gene matches. The CDR3 is made up of 15 amino acids. Germline V gene data show CDR1 as SGHTA and CDR2 as FQGNSA. In DNA form, the CDR3 reads TGTGCCAGCAGCTTAGAAGGGACAGGGTCCTACGAGCAGTACTTC. Translated, it gives CASSLEGTGSYEQYF.